Each of the 3 T cell receptor beta chains below was sequenced from the same sample in a study of T cells after yellow fever vaccination. From the 5' RACE reads, TCRdb called clonotypes with MiXCR, one entry per CDR3 protein. This table holds roughly 350,000 distinct CDR3 sequences, about 4% found once. Specimen: PBMCs, collected 5 days after the yellow fever booster vaccination. Source of these receptors: a man between 18 and 29 years old who received the YFV17D yellow fever vaccine.

The chain recombines TRBV19 with TRBJ2-1, with 7 positions matching TRBD2. V gave up 5 bases and J gave up 7 bases; unmatched junction bases: 14. The CDR3 extends over 16 amino acids. Germline V gene lookup returns CDR1 LNHDA and CDR2 SQIVND (reference sequence). The CDR3 bases are TGTGCCAGTAGTCCTTCGAAGAGGACTAGTGGGAATGAGCAGTTCTTC. Its protein is CASSPSKRTSGNEQFF.

This clonotype appeared many times. V gene TRBV6-5 combines with J gene TRBJ2-3; D gene unclear. Germline values: CDR1 MNHEY, CDR2 SVGAGI. This CDR3 contains 15 residues. Trimming left V 0 bases short and J 2 bases short, with 9 bases between. As DNA, the CDR3 is TGTGCCAGCAGTTACTCGAAGGGCTACACAGATACGCAGTATTTT. It codes for CASSYSKGYTDTQYF.

In this sample, this clonotype turned up a few times. The chain combines TRBV7-2 with TRBJ2-7; D is perhaps TRBD2 (5 bases). The germline gives CDR1 SGHTA, CDR2 FQGNSA. Between the trimmed V and J ends, which lost 5 bases and 0 bases, there was a span of 8 bases. The CDR3 is 13 residues long. The CDR3, as DNA: TGTGCCAGCAGCCGGGATAGCTCCTACGAGCAGTACGTC. Translation gives CASSRDSSYEQYV.